These 27 T cell receptor beta chains were sequenced from one sample in a study of CD8 T cells in ankylosing spondylitis. Using its own MiXCR run on the 5' RACE reads, TCRdb lists one record per CDR3 protein. Seen here are about 42,000 distinct CDR3 sequences, 2.5% to 3% observed once, and the top ten hold approximately 4.5%. Sequences were obtained from blood, either unsorted or a sorted T cell fraction (not recorded which). These receptors all come from a male donor with ankylosing spondylitis or in good health (not recorded which).

This clonotype was counted ten times or more. The J gene is TRBJ2-1, the V gene TRBV9, with 11 bases that match TRBD2. The V gene's germline CDR1 is SGDLS and CDR2 YYNGEE. The V segment lost 2 bases and the J segment 7 bases; nucleotides outside the gene matches: 5. There are 15 residues in the CDR3. CDR3 sequence (DNA): TGTGCCAGCAGCGTCCTAGCGGGAGGCTGGAATGAGCAGTTCTTC. It specifies CASSVLAGGWNEQFF.

This clonotype has ten or more counts. The genes are TRBV9 and TRBJ2-6; weak D call: TRBD2 (5 bases). Trimming shortened V by 0 bases and J by 4 bases, and 8 bases separated the two germline ends. The CDR3 is made up of 15 amino acids. The germline CDR1 and CDR2 sequences are SGDLS and YYNGEE. The DNA of the CDR3 is TGTGCCAGCAGCGTAGGAGGGCGGGGGGCCAACGTCCTGACTTTC. Amino acid sequence: CASSVGGRGANVLTF.

This clonotype was seen ten or more times. The rearrangement joins TRBV9 to TRBJ2-7, with 8 bases that match TRBD1. The germline V gene encodes CDR1 SGDLS and CDR2 YYNGEE. The V segment lost 4 bases and the J segment 2 bases; nucleotides outside the gene matches: 8. The CDR3 loop spans 15 amino acids. CDR3 in DNA: TGTGCCAGCAGCCCTGGCGGGACAGGTCCCTACGAGCAGTACTTC. Translating gives CASSPGGTGPYEQYF.

This clonotype was found many times. The genes are TRBV9 and TRBJ2-7, with D perhaps matching TRBD1 (6 bases). This CDR3 has 14 residues. Looked up from germline, CDR1 is SGDLS and CDR2 is YYNGEE. Trimming removed 4 bases from V and 5 bases from J, with 16 bases in between. The CDR3 loop reads CASSPRQAGNEQYF. Written as DNA, the CDR3 is TGTGCCAGCAGCCCAAGACAGGCTGGAAACGAGCAGTACTTC.

There are many counts of this clonotype. The V call is TRBV9, the J call TRBJ2-1; a weak D match, TRBD2 (5 bases). Germline CDR1 reads SGDLS; CDR2 reads YYNGEE. The V and J ends lost 2 bases and 6 bases respectively, with 12 bases between them. The CDR3 runs 14 residues. This CDR3 is CASSVAAEGNEQFF. As DNA, the CDR3 is TGTGCCAGCAGCGTGGCAGCGGAAGGCAATGAGCAGTTCTTC. The full variable domain, with the rest looked up from reference TRBV9 and TRBJ2-1, is DSGVTQTPKHLITATGQRVTLRCSPRSGDLSVYWYQQSLDQGLQFLIQYYNGEERAKGNILERFSAQQFPDLHSELNLSSLELGDSALYFCASSVAAEGNEQFFGPGTRLTVL.

This clonotype was picked up many times. The gene calls are TRBV9 and TRBJ2-7; 16 bases match TRBD2. Per the germline V gene, CDR1 is SGDLS and CDR2 is YYNGEE. This CDR3 contains 18 residues. V lost 3 bases to trimming and J lost 0 bases; unmatched junction nucleotides: 6. CDR3 loop: CASSAGLAGGGSSYEQYF. CDR3 in DNA: TGTGCCAGCAGCGCGGGACTAGCGGGAGGGGGCAGCTCCTACGAGCAGTACTTC.

Many counts were recorded for this clonotype. V is TRBV9 and J is TRBJ1-6; D uncertain. Deletions cut 0 bases from V and 7 bases from J, with 8 bases between. Per the germline V gene, CDR1 is SGDLS and CDR2 is YYNGEE. The CDR3 is 14 residues long. This CDR3 is CASSVGWGNSPLHF. The CDR3 DNA is TGTGCCAGCAGCGTAGGGTGGGGAAATTCACCCCTCCACTTT.

Ten or more counts support this clonotype. The chain is built from TRBV9 and TRBJ2-3, with TRBD2 matching 9 bases. V shed 3 bases, J shed 4 bases, and the junction held 6 bases outside the gene matches. In germline, CDR1 is SGDLS, CDR2 YYNGEE. The CDR3 sequence is 15 residues long. The CDR3, as DNA: TGTGCCAGCAGCGAGAGGCTAGCGGGACCAGATACGCAGTATTTT. Amino acid sequence: CASSERLAGPDTQYF.

This clonotype was picked up many times. V usage is TRBV9 and J usage is TRBJ2-1, with a tentative D call TRBD2 (5 bases). The CDR3 totals 14 residues. V was trimmed by 1 base and J by 2 bases, leaving 7 bases between them. From germline, CDR1 is SGDLS and CDR2 YYNGEE. CDR3 sequence reads: CASSVSGTYNEQFF. The CDR3 bases are TGTGCCAGCAGCGTATCCGGGACCTACAATGAGCAGTTCTTC.

This clonotype was counted ten times or more. V usage is TRBV9 and J usage is TRBJ2-2, with D uncertain. The V gene lost 1 base and the J gene lost 5 bases, with 6 bases spanning the gap. The CDR3 extends over 13 amino acids. Germline CDR1 reads SGDLS; CDR2 reads YYNGEE. The CDR3 nucleotides are TGTGCCAGCAGCGTAAGAGCGACCGGGGAGCTGTTTTTT. The encoded protein is CASSVRATGELFF.

This clonotype was seen ten or more times. The chain carries TRBV9 and TRBJ2-1; a possible D gene is TRBD2 (7 bases). This CDR3 contains 14 residues. V lost 0 bases and J 6 bases, leaving 10 bases between the germline ends. The germline CDR1 and CDR2 sequences are SGDLS and YYNGEE. CDR3 loop: CASSVVGGANEQFF. The CDR3 DNA follows: TGTGCCAGCAGCGTAGTTGGGGGGGCCAATGAGCAGTTCTTC.

This clonotype was seen repeatedly, ten times or more. The chain couples TRBV9 to TRBJ2-3; D unresolved. V lost 2 bases and J 11 bases, leaving 15 bases between the germline ends. The CDR3 covers 13 residues. CDR1 and CDR2 from the germline V gene are SGDLS and YYNGEE. CDR3 amino acids: CASSVSDPSRQYF. The CDR3 DNA is TGTGCCAGCAGCGTCTCCGATCCGAGCAGGCAGTATTTT.

This clonotype has a count of ten or more. V gene TRBV9 combines with J gene TRBJ1-1; 7 bases are shared with TRBD1. Trimming at V came to 2 bases and at J to 1 base, leaving 2 bases not matched to a gene. Germline values: CDR1 SGDLS, CDR2 YYNGEE. This CDR3 region has 14 residues. CDR3 in DNA: TGTGCCAGCAGCGTCGGGACAGCGAACACTGAAGCTTTCTTT. Translated: CASSVGTANTEAFF.

V and J are TRBV21-1 and TRBJ2-7. TRBV21-1 corresponds to a pseudogene. The CDR3 covers 18 residues. The CDR3 DNA is TGTGCCAGCAGCAAAGTTCTTTCTCGCGGACAGGTTGCCTACGAGCAGTACTTC. Residues: CASSKVLSRGQVAYEQYF.

This clonotype was counted at least ten times. The chain recombines TRBV9 with TRBJ2-3; D may correspond to TRBD1 or TRBD2 (5 bases each). Per germline, CDR1 SGDLS and CDR2 YYNGEE. This CDR3 has 13 amino acids. V lost 3 bases, J lost 5 bases, and 10 bases lay in between. CDR3 residues: CASSAGTGDTQYF. In DNA, the CDR3 is TGTGCCAGCAGCGCGGGGACGGGAGATACGCAGTATTTT.

This clonotype was detected ten times or more. J is TRBJ2-2 and V is TRBV9; the D is unclear. The CDR3 runs 16 residues. With 4 bases removed from V and 4 bases from J, the gap between germline ends came to 17 bases. The germline V gene encodes CDR1 SGDLS and CDR2 YYNGEE. The CDR3 nucleotides read TGTGCCAGCAGCTCTCAACCTACTCCCGGCACCGGGGAGCTGTTTTTT. Amino acid sequence: CASSSQPTPGTGELFF.

The sample holds many counts of this clonotype. The rearrangement uses TRBV9 and TRBJ2-7; the match to TRBD2 covers 7 bases. The trim removed 4 bases at V and 5 bases at J, leaving 18 bases unmatched. CDR3 size: 17 residues. The germline V gene encodes CDR1 SGDLS and CDR2 YYNGEE. This CDR3 is CASSRGLVGVRIHEQYF. The CDR3 DNA sequence: TGTGCCAGCAGCCGAGGACTAGTCGGAGTTCGAATCCACGAGCAGTACTTC.

This clonotype was seen ten or more times. This chain uses TRBV9 with TRBJ2-3; no firm D call. Deletions cut 0 bases from V and 4 bases from J, with 3 bases between. Germline assignment: CDR1 SGDLS and CDR2 YYNGEE. The CDR3 has 12 residues. The CDR3 DNA is TGTGCCAGCAGCGTAGTACCAGATACGCAGTATTTT. The encoded protein is CASSVVPDTQYF. The full variable domain, with the rest looked up from reference TRBV9 and TRBJ2-3, is DSGVTQTPKHLITATGQRVTLRCSPRSGDLSVYWYQQSLDQGLQFLIQYYNGEERAKGNILERFSAQQFPDLHSELNLSSLELGDSALYFCASSVVPDTQYFGPGTRLTVL.

This clonotype was recorded many times. The chain has TRBV9 and TRBJ2-5; D remains ambiguous. Germline V lookup: CDR1 SGDLS, CDR2 YYNGEE. The CDR3 loop spans 13 amino acids. Between the trimmed V and J ends, which lost 2 bases and 5 bases, there was a span of 10 bases. In nucleotides, the CDR3 is TGTGCCAGCAGCGTTAGTGGGTCGGAGACCCAGTACTTC. This codes for CASSVSGSETQYF.

The chain joins TRBV9 to TRBJ2-7, with no clear D. V dropped 3 bases and J dropped 0 bases, with 10 bases sitting between them. Germline assignment: CDR1 SGDLS and CDR2 YYNGEE. This CDR3 has 14 residues. The CDR3 loop is CASSGPDNSYEQYF. The CDR3 bases are TGTGCCAGCAGCGGACCCGACAACTCCTACGAGCAGTACTTC.

This clonotype was recorded many times. The chain joins TRBV9 to TRBJ2-1; 9 positions match TRBD2. This CDR3 has 13 amino acids. CDR1 is SGDLS and CDR2 is YYNGEE in the germline V gene. V was pared by 1 base and J by 10 bases, with 3 bases of the junction left unmatched. Written as DNA, the CDR3 is TGTGCCAGCAGCGTAATAGCGGGAGTCGAGCAGTTCTTC. Its translation: CASSVIAGVEQFF.

This clonotype occurred many times. The chain recombines TRBV9 with TRBJ1-6, with D uncertain. CDR3 length: 14 amino acids. The V and J ends lost 2 bases and 4 bases respectively, with 7 bases between them. The germline CDR1 and CDR2 sequences are SGDLS and YYNGEE. Here the CDR3 reads CASSVDRYNSPLHF. The CDR3 DNA reads as TGTGCCAGCAGCGTGGACCGTTATAATTCACCCCTCCACTTT.

This clonotype was observed many times. The J gene is TRBJ2-2, the V gene TRBV9; a possible D gene is TRBD1 (5 bases). V gave up 4 bases and J gave up 6 bases, with 10 bases separating them. CDR3 length: 13 amino acids. CDR1 is SGDLS and CDR2 is YYNGEE in the germline V gene. This CDR3 is CASSFDSPGELFF. The CDR3 region has the DNA TGTGCCAGCAGCTTCGACAGCCCCGGGGAGCTGTTTTTT. The full variable domain, with the rest looked up from reference TRBV9 and TRBJ2-2, is DSGVTQTPKHLITATGQRVTLRCSPRSGDLSVYWYQQSLDQGLQFLIQYYNGEERAKGNILERFSAQQFPDLHSELNLSSLELGDSALYFCASSFDSPGELFFGEGSRLTVL.

This clonotype was detected many times. This rearrangement joins TRBV9 to TRBJ2-1, with D maybe TRBD2 (7 bases). This CDR3 region has 15 residues. V was clipped by 0 bases and J by 8 bases, with 15 bases between them. Germline-derived CDR1 and CDR2 are SGDLS and YYNGEE. The CDR3 DNA follows: TGTGCCAGCAGCGTAGTTAGCGGAGGGGGGGATGAGCAGTTCTTC. Translating it yields CASSVVSGGGDEQFF.

This clonotype has ten or more counts. This chain connects TRBV9 to TRBJ1-6; perhaps TRBD1 as D (5 bases). The CDR3 is 16 amino acids. Germline V gene data show CDR1 as SGDLS and CDR2 as YYNGEE. Deletions cut 3 bases from V and 3 bases from J, with 13 bases between. DNA for the CDR3: TGTGCCAGCAGCGACCGGACAACGGACTATAATTCACCCCTCCACTTT. Its protein product is CASSDRTTDYNSPLHF.

This clonotype was observed at least ten times. The chain is built from TRBV9 and TRBJ2-1, with TRBD2 matching over 9 bases. CDR3 length: 17 amino acids. Losses at the gene ends were 0 bases for V and 7 bases for J; bases not matched to a gene: 11. Germline assignment: CDR1 SGDLS and CDR2 YYNGEE. CDR3 loop: CASSVDPAGGWVNEQFF. CDR3 coding DNA: TGTGCCAGCAGCGTAGACCCAGCGGGAGGATGGGTGAATGAGCAGTTCTTC.

This clonotype was detected ten times or more. The chain couples TRBV9 to TRBJ2-1; 13 bases match TRBD2. Germline assignment: CDR1 SGDLS and CDR2 YYNGEE. V dropped 3 bases and J dropped 6; count of bases not matched to a gene: 3. The length of the CDR3 is 15 residues. The CDR3: CASSGGLAGLNEQFF. The CDR3 bases are TGTGCCAGCAGCGGGGGACTAGCGGGGCTCAATGAGCAGTTCTTC.